This T cell receptor beta chain derives from a study of CD8+ T cells in alopecia areata. Described treatment: oral pan-JAK inhibitor, 5-10 mg twice daily. cDNA reverse transcribed from extracted RNA served as the sequencing template. Clones were sequenced by immunoSEQ multiplex PCR, and TCRdb holds only the in-frame ones, with some missing. The sample contains some 98,000 clones, approximately 66% of which appear only once. The V gene's germline CDR1 is SQVTM and CDR2 ANQGSEA. The CDR3 runs 12 residues. The ends were cut back, 6 bases at V and 3 bases at J, with 10 bases in the middle. The source of this sequence is a human donor with alopecia areata. The sequencing here drew on CD8+ T cells sorted from blood, taken at week 4, from a patient treated with tofacitinib. The chain has TRBV29-1 and TRBJ2-3, with D hard to call. The CDR3 loop is CSVPGKTDTQYF. The CDR3 DNA sequence: TGCAGCGTCCCCGGAAAAACAGATACGCAGTATTTT.